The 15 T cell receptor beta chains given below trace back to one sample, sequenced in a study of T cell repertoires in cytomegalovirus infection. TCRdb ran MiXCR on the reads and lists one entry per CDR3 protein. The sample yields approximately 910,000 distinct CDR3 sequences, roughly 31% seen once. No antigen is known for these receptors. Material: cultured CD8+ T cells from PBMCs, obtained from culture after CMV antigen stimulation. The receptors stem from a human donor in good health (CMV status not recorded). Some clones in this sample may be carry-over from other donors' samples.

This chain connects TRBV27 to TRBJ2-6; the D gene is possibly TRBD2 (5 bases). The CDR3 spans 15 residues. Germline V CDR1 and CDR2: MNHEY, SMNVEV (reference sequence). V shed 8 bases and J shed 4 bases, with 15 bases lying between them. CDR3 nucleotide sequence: TGTGCCAGCGGACTCCCGGTCCCCGGGGCCAACGTCCTGACTTTC. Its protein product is CASGLPVPGANVLTF.

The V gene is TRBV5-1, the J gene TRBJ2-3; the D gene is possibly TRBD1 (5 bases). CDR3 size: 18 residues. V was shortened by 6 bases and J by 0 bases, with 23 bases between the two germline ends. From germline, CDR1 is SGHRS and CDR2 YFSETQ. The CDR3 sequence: CASTSTARGTNSTDTQYF. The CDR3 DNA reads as TGCGCCAGCACCTCGACAGCCCGTGGAACTAATAGCACAGATACGCAGTATTTT.

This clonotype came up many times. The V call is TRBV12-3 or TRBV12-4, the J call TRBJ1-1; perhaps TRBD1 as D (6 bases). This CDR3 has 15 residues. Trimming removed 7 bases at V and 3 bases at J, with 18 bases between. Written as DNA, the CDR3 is TGTGCCAGCACCGACTCGGGGGCGAGGCACACTGAAGCTTTCTTT. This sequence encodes CASTDSGARHTEAFF.

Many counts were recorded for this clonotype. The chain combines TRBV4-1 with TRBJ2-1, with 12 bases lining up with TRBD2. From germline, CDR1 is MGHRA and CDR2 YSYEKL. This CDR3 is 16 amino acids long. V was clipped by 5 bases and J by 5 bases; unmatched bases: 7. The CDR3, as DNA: TGCGCCAGCAGCTCCATGACTAGCGGGGGACACAATGAGCAGTTCTTC. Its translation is CASSSMTSGGHNEQFF.

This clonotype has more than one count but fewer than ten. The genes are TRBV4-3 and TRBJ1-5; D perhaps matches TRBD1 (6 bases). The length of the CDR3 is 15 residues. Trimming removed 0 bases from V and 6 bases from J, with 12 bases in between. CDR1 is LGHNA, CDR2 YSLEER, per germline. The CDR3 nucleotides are TGCGCCAGCAGCCAAGATTTGGGGGCTAGTCAGCCCCAGCATTTT. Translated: CASSQDLGASQPQHF.

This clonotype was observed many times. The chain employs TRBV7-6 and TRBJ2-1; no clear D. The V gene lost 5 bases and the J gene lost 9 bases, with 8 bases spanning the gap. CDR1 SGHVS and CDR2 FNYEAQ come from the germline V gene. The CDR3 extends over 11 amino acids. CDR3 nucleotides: TGTGCCAGCAGCGTCGGCGGTGAGCAGTTCTTC. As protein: CASSVGGEQFF. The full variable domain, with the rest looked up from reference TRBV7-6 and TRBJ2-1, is GAGVSQSPRYKVTKRGQDVALRCDPISGHVSLYWYRQALGQGPEFLTYFNYEAQQDKSGLPNDRFSAERPEGSISTLTIQRTEQRDSAMYRCASSVGGEQFFGPGTRLTVL.

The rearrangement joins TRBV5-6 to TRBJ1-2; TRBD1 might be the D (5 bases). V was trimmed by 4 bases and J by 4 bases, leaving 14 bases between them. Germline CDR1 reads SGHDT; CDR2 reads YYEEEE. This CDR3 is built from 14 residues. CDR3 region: CASSPGRPFYGYTF. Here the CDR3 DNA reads TGTGCCAGCAGCCCGGGACGGCCTTTCTATGGCTACACCTTC.

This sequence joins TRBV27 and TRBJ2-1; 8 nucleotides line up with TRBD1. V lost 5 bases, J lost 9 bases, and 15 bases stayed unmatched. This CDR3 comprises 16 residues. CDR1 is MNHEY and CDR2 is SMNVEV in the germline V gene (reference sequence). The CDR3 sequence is CASSPLPGQGTGEQFF. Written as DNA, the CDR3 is TGTGCCAGCAGTCCTCTCCCGGGACAAGGGACAGGTGAGCAGTTCTTC.

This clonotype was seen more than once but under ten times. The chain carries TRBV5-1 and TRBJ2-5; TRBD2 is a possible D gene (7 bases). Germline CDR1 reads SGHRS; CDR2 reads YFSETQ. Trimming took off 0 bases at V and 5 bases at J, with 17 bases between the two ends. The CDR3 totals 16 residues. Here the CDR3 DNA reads TGCGCCAGCAGCTTGGATTCCCGGGGGGCGCTCGAGACCCAGTACTTC. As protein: CASSLDSRGALETQYF.

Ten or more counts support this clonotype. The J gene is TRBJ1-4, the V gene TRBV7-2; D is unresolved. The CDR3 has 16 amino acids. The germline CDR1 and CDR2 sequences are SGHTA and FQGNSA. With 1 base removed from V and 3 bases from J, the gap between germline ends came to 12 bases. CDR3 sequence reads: CASSLGLRKPNEKLFF. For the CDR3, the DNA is TGTGCCAGCAGCTTAGGCCTCCGGAAACCTAATGAAAAACTGTTTTTT.

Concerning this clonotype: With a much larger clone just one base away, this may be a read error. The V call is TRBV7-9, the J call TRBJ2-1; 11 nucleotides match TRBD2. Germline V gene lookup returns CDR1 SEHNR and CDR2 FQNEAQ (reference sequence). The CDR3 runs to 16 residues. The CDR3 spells CVSRPPSSGGNNEQFF. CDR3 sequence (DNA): TGTGTCAGCAGACCTCCTTCTAGCGGGGGGAACAATGAGCAGTTCTTC.

The CDR3 loop is CASWGRRDDYTF. Here the CDR3 DNA reads TGTGCCAGCTGGGGCAGACGGGATGACTACACCTTC. The chain has TRBV7-9 and TRBJ1-2; possible D gene TRBD1, 5 bases. V was shortened by 8 bases and J by 10 bases, with 17 bases between the two germline ends. The CDR3 extends over 12 amino acids. The V gene's germline CDR1 is SEHNR and CDR2 FQNEAQ (reference sequence).

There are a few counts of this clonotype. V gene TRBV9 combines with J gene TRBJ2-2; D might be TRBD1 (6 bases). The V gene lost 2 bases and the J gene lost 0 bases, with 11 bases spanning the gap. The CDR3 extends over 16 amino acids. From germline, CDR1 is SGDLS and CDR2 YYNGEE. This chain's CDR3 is CASSVGQGSNTGELFF. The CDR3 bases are TGTGCCAGCAGCGTCGGGCAGGGGTCGAACACCGGGGAGCTGTTTTTT.

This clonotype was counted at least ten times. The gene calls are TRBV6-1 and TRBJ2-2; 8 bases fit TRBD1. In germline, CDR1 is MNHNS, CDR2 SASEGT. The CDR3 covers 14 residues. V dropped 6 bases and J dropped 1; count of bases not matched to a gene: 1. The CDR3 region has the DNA TGTGCCAGCAGGGACAGGGTGAACACCGGGGAGCTGTTTTTT. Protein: CASRDRVNTGELFF.

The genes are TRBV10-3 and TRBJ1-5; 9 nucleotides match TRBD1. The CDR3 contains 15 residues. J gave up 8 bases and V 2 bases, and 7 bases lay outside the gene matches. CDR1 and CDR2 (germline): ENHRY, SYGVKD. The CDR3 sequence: CAISETGGMFEPQHF. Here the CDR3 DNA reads TGTGCCATCAGTGAGACAGGGGGCATGTTCGAGCCCCAGCATTTT.